This T cell receptor beta chain originates from a study of cytomegalovirus exposure and HLA in healthy donors. The study's findings and limits: Per published reports, the classifier diagnosed cytomegalovirus status with high specificity and sensitivity.

Comments on this clone: Its antigen is currently unknown.

A multiplex PCR was run with 60 Vbeta primers and 13 Jbeta primers. Clones were read by immunoSEQ multiplex PCR, and TCRdb kept only the in-frame ones, dropping some. The sample contains over 130,000 clones, less than 85% of which appear only once. The J segment lost 6 bases and the V segment lost 2 bases, leaving 8 bases of the junction unmatched. CDR3 size: 15 residues. The germline V gene has CDR1 SNHLY and CDR2 FYNNEI. The chain recombines TRBV2 with TRBJ2-3; 7 bases are shared with TRBD2. Source material: PBMCs. The TCR comes from a middle-aged man in good health and CMV-seropositive. CDR3 sequence: CASSEIRTRYDTQYF. CDR3 in DNA: TGTGCCAGCAGTGAAATAAGGACTAGATACGATACGCAGTATTTT.